Following are 25 T cell receptor beta chains from one sample sequenced in a study of cytomegalovirus exposure and HLA in healthy donors. PCR employed 60 Vbeta and 13 Jbeta primers. The protocol was immunoSEQ multiplex PCR, while the TCRdb copy is restricted to in-frame clones and leaves out a portion. There are 50,000 to 65,000 clones in the sample; approximately 75% occur only once, and approximately 25% lies in the top ten. The specimen sequenced was PBMCs. All receptors derive from a man aged 45 to 65 in good health and CMV-seropositive.

The rearrangement joins TRBV27 to TRBJ1-1; TRBD1 is a possible D gene (6 bases). Germline V CDR1 and CDR2: MNHEY, SMNVEV (reference sequence). V was trimmed by 6 bases and J by 2 bases, leaving 10 bases between them. This CDR3 has 13 residues. CDR3 residues: CASSLQGNTEAFF. The CDR3 nucleotides are TGTGCCAGCAGCCTACAGGGTAACACTGAAGCTTTCTTT.

The chain couples TRBV7-6 to TRBJ1-1; D possibly corresponds to TRBD1 (6 bases). From germline, CDR1 is SGHVS and CDR2 FNYEAQ. The CDR3 length is 13 residues. Trimming took 5 bases from V and 1 from J, leaving 8 bases between them. CDR3 DNA: TGTGCCAGCAGCCAAGGGGGGAACACTGAAGCTTTCTTT. Translation gives CASSQGGNTEAFF.

J is TRBJ1-2 and V is TRBV5-1, with 9 bases lining up with TRBD1. Germline trimming cut 3 bases from V and 2 bases from J; bases unmatched to any gene: 2. CDR1 SGHRS and CDR2 YFSETQ come from the germline V gene. The CDR3 contains 14 residues. DNA of the CDR3: TGCGCCAGCAGCTCCGGGACAGGGAACTATGGCTACACCTTC. It codes for CASSSGTGNYGYTF.

The chain joins TRBV7-9 to TRBJ2-7; possible D gene TRBD1, 6 bases. CDR3 size: 15 residues. The V end was cut by 5 bases, the J end by 0 bases, with 14 bases between. Germline V gene lookup returns CDR1 SEHNR and CDR2 FQNEAQ (reference sequence). CDR3 sequence (DNA): TGTGCCAGCAGCGGTCCGGGACAAAGCTCCTACGAGCAGTACTTC. As protein: CASSGPGQSSYEQYF. The full variable domain, its missing parts supplied by reference TRBV7-9 and TRBJ2-7, is DTGVSQNPRHKITKRGQNVTFRCDPISEHNRLYWYRQTLGQGPEFLTYFQNEAQLEKSRLLSDRFSAERPKGSFSTLEIQRTEQGDSAMYLCASSGPGQSSYEQYFGPGTRLTVT.

J is TRBJ2-6 and V is TRBV5-5; a possible D gene is TRBD1 (6 bases). CDR1 is SGHKS and CDR2 is YYEKEE in the germline V gene (reference sequence). Trimming stripped 4 bases from V and 0 bases from J, with 8 bases between. This CDR3 comprises 15 residues. As DNA, the CDR3 is TGTGCCAGCAGCCAACAGGGCTCTGGGGCCAACGTCCTGACTTTC. This gives the protein CASSQQGSGANVLTF.

Points on this clone: Other DNA sequences in the sample encode the same CDR3. This chain links TRBV30 with TRBJ1-2; perhaps TRBD1 as D (5 bases). The CDR3 runs 14 residues. V was pared by 3 bases and J by 8 bases, with 19 bases between. Germline assignment: CDR1 GTSNPN and CDR2 SVGIG (reference sequence). CDR3 sequence (DNA): TGTGCCTGGAGGGGACTTGGAACCTTGAGGGGCTACACCTTC. This codes for CAWRGLGTLRGYTF.

The chain uses TRBV5-6 and TRBJ1-1; tentatively, D is TRBD1 (5 bases). The germline V gene has CDR1 SGHDT and CDR2 YYEEEE. Trimming shortened V by 4 bases and J by 0 bases, and 16 bases separated the two germline ends. The CDR3 runs 16 residues. The CDR3 DNA follows: TGTGCCAGCAGCCGCCCGGGGCGGGGAATGAACACTGAAGCTTTCTTT. It encodes CASSRPGRGMNTEAFF. Looking up the rest from reference TRBV5-6 and TRBJ1-1 gives the full variable domain: DAGVTQSPTHLIKTRGQQVTLRCSPKSGHDTVSWYQQALGQGPQFIFQYYEEEERQRGNFPDRFSGHQFPNYSSELNVNALLLGDSALYLCASSRPGRGMNTEAFFGQGTRLTVV.

V and J are TRBV19 and TRBJ1-1; D might be TRBD1 (5 bases). V lost 4 bases to trimming and J lost 7 bases, with 13 bases between them. This CDR3 is 13 amino acids long. From germline, CDR1 is LNHDA and CDR2 SQIVND (reference sequence). The CDR3 loop is CASSSIGGGEAFF. CDR3 nucleotide sequence: TGTGCCAGTAGTAGCATTGGGGGAGGTGAAGCTTTCTTT.

The chain is built from TRBV30 and TRBJ2-5; TRBD1 is a possible D gene (5 bases). From germline, CDR1 is GTSNPN and CDR2 SVGIG (reference sequence). V was shortened by 0 bases and J by 10 bases, with 18 bases between the two germline ends. The CDR3 loop spans 14 amino acids. The CDR3 sequence is CAWSVQGQRSGQYF. The CDR3 region has the DNA TGTGCCTGGAGTGTGCAGGGCCAGAGAAGTGGCCAGTACTTC. Using reference TRBV30 and TRBJ2-5 for the parts outside the CDR3, the full variable domain is SQTIHQWPATLVQPVGSPLSLECTVEGTSNPNLYWYRQAAGRGLQLLFYSVGIGQISSEVPQNLSASRPQDRQFILSSKKLLLSDSGFYLCAWSVQGQRSGQYFGPGTRLLVL.

This clone was counted a single time. The rearrangement links TRBV19 to TRBJ1-2; D uncertain. The CDR3 sequence is 15 residues long. CDR1 is LNHDA and CDR2 is SQIVND in the germline V gene (reference sequence). V lost 7 bases and J lost 6, with 21 bases in between. Written as DNA, the CDR3 is TGTGCCAGTACTATTATGGGCTCAACCGTGGATGGCTACACCTTC. The encoded protein is CASTIMGSTVDGYTF. Drawing the rest from reference TRBV19 and TRBJ1-2, the complete variable domain is DGGITQSPKYLFRKEGQNVTLSCEQNLNHDAMYWYRQDPGQGLRLIYYSQIVNDFQKGDIAEGYSVSREKKESFPLTVTSAQKNPTAFYLCASTIMGSTVDGYTFGSGTRLTVV.

The rearrangement joins TRBV15 to TRBJ2-6; possible D gene TRBD2, 6 bases. Looked up from germline, CDR1 is LNHNV and CDR2 is YYDKDF (reference sequence). Between the trimmed V and J ends, which lost 2 bases and 0 bases, there was a span of 11 bases. The CDR3 has 17 amino acids. The CDR3 region is CATSRWGVSSGANVLTF. The CDR3 nucleotides are TGTGCCACCAGCAGATGGGGGGTGTCCTCTGGGGCCAACGTCCTGACTTTC.

The rearrangement uses TRBV7-2 and TRBJ2-7; TRBD2 agrees at 12 bases. Germline CDR1 SGHTA, CDR2 FQGNSA. The CDR3 runs to 16 residues. V was pared by 5 bases and J by 0 bases, with 5 bases of the junction left unmatched. This CDR3 reads CASSLRLAGASYEQYF. The CDR3 nucleotides read TGTGCCAGCAGCCTTAGACTAGCGGGGGCCTCCTACGAGCAGTACTTC.

This clone was seen only a few times. This chain connects TRBV4-1 to TRBJ1-2; TRBD1 aligns across 9 bases. This CDR3 has 16 amino acids. With 0 bases clipped from V and 5 bases from J, the junction kept 7 bases outside the gene matches. Germline CDR1 and CDR2: MGHRA and YSYEKL. This chain's CDR3 is CASSQDPLGTGYGYTF. In nucleotides, the CDR3 is TGCGCCAGCAGCCAAGATCCACTGGGGACAGGGTATGGCTACACCTTC.

This chain uses TRBV7-9 with TRBJ1-1; D perhaps matches TRBD1 (5 bases). The germline gives CDR1 SEHNR, CDR2 FQNEAQ (reference sequence). The V end lost 3 bases, the J end lost 4 bases, and 12 bases lay between the germline ends. The CDR3 loop spans 14 amino acids. The CDR3 is CASSFDPGGTEAFF. The CDR3 DNA sequence: TGTGCCAGCAGCTTCGACCCGGGGGGCACTGAAGCTTTCTTT.

V is TRBV2 and J is TRBJ2-7, with TRBD2 matching over 11 bases. CDR3 length: 14 residues. V was pared by 6 bases and J by 5 bases, with 6 bases of the junction left unmatched. Germline V gene lookup returns CDR1 SNHLY and CDR2 FYNNEI. The CDR3 sequence is CASSVTSGRNEQYF. The CDR3 DNA is TGTGCCAGCAGCGTCACTAGCGGGAGAAACGAGCAGTACTTC.

This clone has a handful of counts. V and J are TRBV10-1 and TRBJ2-7, with TRBD1 identical over 7 bases. This CDR3 has 14 amino acids. Germline CDR1 and CDR2: WNHNN and SYGVQD (reference sequence). Losses at the gene ends were 5 bases for V and 2 bases for J; bases not matched to a gene: 6. The chain's CDR3 is CASSQDRDAYEQYV. CDR3 DNA: TGCGCCAGCAGTCAAGACAGGGACGCCTACGAGCAGTACGTC.

The genes are TRBV19 and TRBJ1-2, with D possibly TRBD1 on 6 matching bases. This CDR3 has 13 residues. Trimming pared 5 bases from V and 3 bases from J, leaving 10 bases between. Germline-derived CDR1 and CDR2 are LNHDA and SQIVND (reference sequence). The CDR3 region is CASSLGQHYGYTF. The CDR3 coding sequence is TGTGCCAGTAGTCTCGGACAGCACTATGGCTACACCTTC. Full variable domain (missing parts from reference TRBV19 and TRBJ1-2): DGGITQSPKYLFRKEGQNVTLSCEQNLNHDAMYWYRQDPGQGLRLIYYSQIVNDFQKGDIAEGYSVSREKKESFPLTVTSAQKNPTAFYLCASSLGQHYGYTFGSGTRLTVV.

In nucleotides, the CDR3 is TGTGCCAGCAGCTTAGCACTAGCTGAACCATACTCCTACGAGCAGTACTTC. Translation: CASSLALAEPYSYEQYF. The rearrangement joins TRBV7-3 to TRBJ2-7; D perhaps matches TRBD2 (6 bases). Germline loops: CDR1 SGHTA, CDR2 FQGTGA. V shed 2 bases and J shed 0 bases, with 17 bases lying between them. The CDR3 covers 17 residues.

CDR3 region: CASSIGQANQPQHF. DNA of the CDR3: TGTGCCAGCAGTATAGGACAGGCCAATCAGCCCCAGCATTTT. The chain joins TRBV6-6 to TRBJ1-5, with 7 bases lining up with TRBD1. Trimming removed 5 bases from V and 3 bases from J; junction bases left unmatched: 4. This CDR3 contains 14 residues. The germline V gene encodes CDR1 MNHNY and CDR2 SVGAGI (reference sequence).

This chain links TRBV7-6 with TRBJ2-2; 7 positions agree with TRBD1. The CDR3 loop spans 15 amino acids. Per germline, CDR1 SGHVS and CDR2 FNYEAQ. With 6 bases clipped from V and 3 bases from J, the junction kept 7 bases outside the gene matches. The CDR3 spells CASRPQGVDTGELFF. In nucleotides, the CDR3 is TGTGCCAGCAGGCCTCAGGGGGTGGACACCGGGGAGCTGTTTTTT.

The chain joins TRBV2 to TRBJ1-1; maybe TRBD1 (5 bases). V lost 4 bases to trimming and J lost 1 base, with 10 bases between them. The germline V gene has CDR1 SNHLY and CDR2 FYNNEI. The CDR3 runs 14 residues. The CDR3 DNA reads TGTGCCAGCAGTGTATGGGGGGGGAACACTGAAGCTTTCTTT. Translation: CASSVWGGNTEAFF. Together with reference TRBV2 and TRBJ1-1, the CDR3 gives the full variable domain: EPEVTQTPSHQVTQMGQEVILRCVPISNHLYFYWYRQILGQKVEFLVSFYNNEISEKSEIFDDQFSVERPDGSNFTLKIRSTKLEDSAMYFCASSVWGGNTEAFFGQGTRLTVV.

CDR3 sequence: CASSRLGLAGGTDTQYF. CDR3 DNA sequence: TGTGCCAGCAGCCGCCTGGGACTAGCGGGGGGAACAGATACGCAGTATTTT. This chain joins TRBV5-4 and TRBJ2-3, with TRBD2 matching 15 bases. V lost 4 bases, J lost 3 bases, and 6 bases stayed unmatched. CDR3 length equals 17 residues. Germline loops: CDR1 SGHNT, CDR2 YYREEE (reference sequence).

The chain combines TRBV9 with TRBJ2-3; 10 nucleotides align to TRBD2. The V segment lost 0 bases and the J segment 4 bases; nucleotides outside the gene matches: 8. Germline-derived CDR1 and CDR2 are SGDLS and YYNGEE. The CDR3 sequence is 17 residues long. DNA of the CDR3: TGTGCCAGCAGCGTAGAACAAGCGGGGGGGCCCGCAGATACGCAGTATTTT. Translation: CASSVEQAGGPADTQYF.

The CDR3 DNA sequence: TGTGCCTGGAGTATTAAAGGGGCAATCTCTGGAAACACCATATATTTT. Protein sequence: CAWSIKGAISGNTIYF. J is TRBJ1-3 and V is TRBV30, with a possible D match to TRBD1 (5 bases). CDR1 is GTSNPN and CDR2 is SVGIG in the germline V gene (reference sequence). This CDR3 is built from 16 residues. Trimming took off 2 bases at V and 0 bases at J, with 14 bases between the two ends.

This clone was observed a handful of times. This chain connects TRBV7-9 to TRBJ1-2; D is unresolved. V lost 1 base and J lost 3, with 12 bases in between. Germline V gene sequence: CDR1 SEHNR, CDR2 FQNEAQ (reference sequence). CDR3 length: 15 amino acids. This chain's CDR3 is CASSLDLIEHYGYTF. The DNA for the CDR3 is TGTGCCAGCAGCTTAGACCTAATCGAGCACTATGGCTACACCTTC.